Listed below are T cell receptor beta chains from one sample, sequenced in a study of graft-versus-host responses after intestinal transplantation. Only in-frame clones appear in the TCRdb table, and some are missing; sequencing was by immunoSEQ multiplex PCR. The sample has tens of thousands of clones; roughly 95% are singletons. No antigen has been assigned to these receptors. The sample in question was unstimulated CD8+ T cells sorted from spleen or lymph node cells, obtained before transplant. The receptors shown here come from a human donor who was the organ donor for an intestinal transplant. Each CDR3 is given with its conserved first and last residue. The order of the fields is D gene, clone size, J gene, V gene, CDR3 protein, CDR3 DNA. The D gene is left open where the match is weak. Clone sizes are given selectively: once, few, many, or a class where the clone is expanded.

>NA|NA|TRBJ1-6|TRBV4-3
CASSQDTGQNNSPLHF
TGCGCCAGCAGCCAAGATACAGGACAGAATAATTCACCCCTCCACTTT
>TRBD1|once|TRBJ1-1|TRBV5-1
CASSLTGAEAFF
TGCGCCAGCAGCTTGACAGGGGCTGAAGCTTTCTTT
>TRBD2|NA|TRBJ2-1|TRBV5-6
CASSLASGGSYNEQFF
TGTGCCAGCAGCTTGGCTAGCGGGGGCTCCTACAATGAGCAGTTCTTC
>NA|once|TRBJ1-1|TRBV5-1
CASSFGQEAFF
TGCGCCAGCAGCTTCGGACAGGAAGCTTTCTTT
>NA|NA|TRBJ2-5|TRBV27
CASSLLTGRTQYF
TGTGCCAGCAGTTTATTAACAGGGAGGACCCAGTACTTC
>NA|NA|TRBJ2-3|TRBV6-4
CASSAGEADTQYF
TGTGCCAGCAGTGCTGGGGAAGCAGATACGCAGTATTTT
>NA|NA|TRBJ2-5|TRBV19
CASSISGASRLAQYF
TGTGCCAGTAGTATTTCCGGGGCGAGCAGATTGGCCCAGTACTTC
>NA|NA|TRBJ1-6|TRBV27
CASREAGFSPLHF
TGTGCCAGCAGGGAGGCAGGGTTCTCACCCCTCCACTTT
>NA|NA|TRBJ2-6|TRBV12-5
CASGLGSGANVLTF
TGTGCTAGTGGTTTAGGATCTGGGGCCAACGTCCTGACTTTC
>TRBD2|NA|TRBJ2-7|TRBV30
CAWDVSGGYEQYF
TGTGCCTGGGACGTTAGCGGGGGCTACGAGCAGTACTTC
>TRBD1|NA|TRBJ1-2|TRBV5-8
CASSSVGRTGYATNYGYTF
TGTGCCAGCAGCTCTGTGGGCAGGACAGGGTATGCAACTAACTATGGCTACACCTTC
>NA|NA|TRBJ1-5|TRBV28
CASSLGGEFRPNQPQHF
TGTGCCAGCAGTTTAGGGGGAGAGTTTCGGCCAAATCAGCCCCAGCATTTT
>NA|NA|TRBJ1-1|TRBV28
CASSETGTYTEAFF
TGTGCCAGCAGTGAGACAGGAACTTACACTGAAGCTTTCTTT
>TRBD1|NA|TRBJ1-1|TRBV9
CASSSRDRVGPEAFF
TGTGCCAGCAGCTCCCGGGACAGGGTGGGCCCTGAAGCTTTCTTT
>NA|NA|TRBJ2-3|TRBV11-1
CASRAVLTDTQYF
TGTGCCAGCAGAGCGGTCCTCACAGATACGCAGTATTTT
>NA|once|TRBJ2-2|TRBV2
CASKARQNTGELFF
TGTGCCAGCAAGGCGAGGCAAAACACCGGGGAGCTGTTTTTT
>TRBD1|NA|TRBJ2-7|TRBV30
CAWAGQGREQYF
TGTGCCTGGGCGGGACAGGGACGCGAGCAGTACTTC
>TRBD2|NA|TRBJ2-5|TRBV9
CASSVERETSGSSETQYF
TGTGCCAGCAGCGTAGAAAGGGAGACTAGCGGGAGTTCGGAGACCCAGTACTTC
>TRBD1|NA|TRBJ2-2|TRBV19
CASSNWDRWDEGSTGELFF
TGTGCCAGTAGTAACTGGGACAGGTGGGACGAGGGGAGCACCGGGGAGCTGTTTTTT
>NA|NA|TRBJ1-2|TRBV4-1
CASSQEIATAFNYGYTF
TGCGCCAGCAGCCAAGAGATTGCGACCGCGTTTAACTATGGCTACACCTTC
>TRBD2|once|TRBJ2-3|TRBV6-5
CASSYGGGGTDTQYF
TGTGCCAGCAGTTACGGCGGCGGGGGTACAGATACGCAGTATTTT
>NA|NA|TRBJ2-2|TRBV7-2
CASSLSNTGELFF
TGTGCCAGCAGCCTCTCGAACACCGGGGAGCTGTTTTTT
>NA|NA|TRBJ1-4|TRBV11-1
CASSLQPNEKLFF
TGTGCCAGCAGCTTACAGCCTAATGAAAAACTGTTTTTT
>NA|NA|TRBJ1-1|TRBV15
CATSPERGKMNTEAFF
TGTGCCACCAGTCCGGAGAGGGGGAAGATGAACACTGAAGCTTTCTTT
>NA|NA|TRBJ2-5|TRBV27
CASSFHRQETQYF
TGTGCCAGCAGTTTCCACCGCCAAGAGACCCAGTACTTC
>TRBD1|NA|TRBJ1-2|TRBV30
CAYGQGNGYTF
TGTGCCTACGGACAGGGAAATGGCTACACCTTC
>NA|NA|TRBJ1-2|TRBV4-1
CASSRDTYYGYTF
TGCGCCAGCAGCCGGGACACCTACTATGGCTACACCTTC
>NA|NA|TRBJ1-4|TRBV7-9
CASSLDLRGTNEKLFF
TGTGCCAGCAGCTTAGATCTCAGGGGAACTAATGAAAAACTGTTTTTT
>NA|few|TRBJ2-7|TRBV30
CAWTRGRGSDEQYF
TGTGCCTGGACGAGAGGCAGGGGAAGTGACGAGCAGTACTTC
>NA|once|TRBJ2-5|TRBV7-2
CASSPYFGLSFEETQYF
TGTGCCAGCAGCCCCTACTTTGGGCTGTCATTCGAAGAGACCCAGTACTTC
>TRBD2|NA|TRBJ2-5|TRBV6-1
CASSGEREVQETQYF
TGTGCCAGCAGTGGGGAACGGGAGGTACAAGAGACCCAGTACTTC
>NA|NA|TRBJ1-6|TRBV2
CASTGDGSVSPLHF
TGTGCCAGCACAGGGGATGGCAGCGTTTCACCCCTCCACTTT
>NA|NA|TRBJ2-7|TRBV27
CASSPALGDIPYEQYF
TGTGCCAGCAGTCCGGCACTAGGGGATATACCCTACGAGCAGTACTTC
>NA|NA|TRBJ2-2|TRBV18
CASSKDRLVWDTGELFF
TGTGCCAGCTCTAAGGACAGACTCGTGTGGGACACCGGGGAGCTGTTTTTT
>TRBD1|NA|TRBJ2-7|TRBV4-1
CASSRGQGENEQYF
TGCGCCAGCAGCAGAGGACAGGGGGAGAACGAGCAGTACTTC
>TRBD2|NA|TRBJ2-3|TRBV7-3
CASSLSLLAGNTDTQYF
TGTGCCAGCAGCTTATCCCTTCTAGCGGGGAACACAGATACGCAGTATTTT
>NA|NA|TRBJ2-7|TRBV4-3
CASSQERWASLALSSYEQYF
TGCGCCAGCAGCCAAGAACGTTGGGCAAGTCTAGCCTTGAGCTCCTACGAGCAGTACTTC
>TRBD1|NA|TRBJ2-1|TRBV7-6
CASSLDRQGKVTYNEQFF
TGTGCCAGCAGCTTAGACCGACAGGGGAAGGTAACCTACAATGAGCAGTTCTTC
>NA|NA|TRBJ1-6|TRBV19
CASSMSGWGNSPLHF
TGTGCCAGTAGTATGTCCGGTTGGGGTAATTCACCCCTCCACTTT
>TRBD2|NA|TRBJ2-7|TRBV27
CASSLLTSGGAYEQYF
TGTGCCAGCAGTTTACTTACTAGCGGGGGGGCATATGAGCAGTACTTC
>NA|NA|TRBJ1-1|TRBV19
CASSMGGTEAFF
TGTGCCAGTAGTATGGGGGGGACTGAAGCTTTCTTT
>TRBD2|NA|TRBJ2-3|TRBV4-3
CASSKDSGGPADTQYF
TGCGCCAGCAGCAAGGATAGCGGGGGGCCGGCAGATACGCAGTATTTT
>TRBD2|NA|TRBJ2-2|TRBV5-4
CASSSILAGANTGELFF
TGTGCCAGCAGCTCCATACTAGCGGGGGCAAACACCGGGGAGCTGTTTTTT
>NA|NA|TRBJ2-3|TRBV29-1
CSVEGGYTDTQYF
TGCAGCGTTGAAGGGGGGTACACAGATACGCAGTATTTT
>NA|NA|TRBJ1-1|TRBV5-1
CASSLGTVEAFF
TGCGCCAGCAGCTTGGGAACGGTTGAAGCTTTCTTT
>NA|few|TRBJ2-5|TRBV14
CASSQVGGLETQYF
TGTGCCAGCAGCCAAGTCGGCGGTCTAGAGACCCAGTACTTC
>NA|NA|TRBJ1-1|TRBV13
CASSQLTGNTEAFF
TGTGCCAGCAGCCAACTAACAGGGAACACTGAAGCTTTCTTT
>TRBD1|NA|TRBJ1-1|TRBV7-9
CASSSGQGQAFF
TGTGCCAGCAGCTCGGGACAGGGTCAAGCTTTCTTT
>TRBD2|NA|TRBJ2-4|TRBV28
CASSLGTSGEAKNIQYF
TGTGCCAGCAGTTTAGGGACTAGCGGGGAAGCCAAAAACATTCAGTACTTC
>TRBD1|NA|TRBJ2-7|TRBV2
CASSEGQTYEQYF
TGTGCCAGCAGCGAGGGACAGACCTACGAGCAGTACTTC
>NA|NA|TRBJ1-1|TRBV28
CASADRPTEAFF
TGTGCCAGCGCCGACAGGCCCACTGAAGCTTTCTTT